Listed below are T cell receptor beta chains from one sample, sequenced in a study of blood T cell repertoires in COVID-19. Sequencing was performed with immunoSEQ multiplex PCR; in TCRdb, only in-frame clones are kept and a portion is missing. The table includes roughly 250,000 clones, around 79% detected once. Sequencing was performed on peripheral blood. The receptors derive from a woman older than 75 with acute or convalescent COVID-19. CDR3s include the opening cysteine and the closing phenylalanine or tryptophan. A D gene is named only where the DNA matches it firmly. Clone size, where shown, is once, few, many, or a class for clones that have expanded.

clone size	V gene	D gene	J gene	CDR3 DNA	CDR3 protein
-	TRBV6-1	TRBD1	TRBJ2-2	TGTGCCAGCAGTGAAAGGTGGAGACAGGGGGCGAACACCGGGGAGCTGTTTTTT	CASSERWRQGANTGELFF
-	TRBV7-7	-	TRBJ2-1	TGTGCCAGCAGCTTAACAGGGTGGGATGAGCAGTTCTTC	CASSLTGWDEQFF
-	TRBV5-4	TRBD1	TRBJ1-2	TGTGCCAGCAGCCCGGACAGGGCCTATGGCTACACCTTC	CASSPDRAYGYTF
few	TRBV7-2	-	TRBJ1-3	TGTGCCAGCAGCTTATCTTCGAGCTCTGGAAACACCATATATTTT	CASSLSSSSGNTIYF
-	TRBV19	TRBD2	TRBJ2-3	TGTGCCAGTAGTAGGGGGGGACTAGGGGATACGCAGTATTTT	CASSRGGLGDTQYF
many	TRBV3-1/TRBV3-2	-	TRBJ2-5	TGTGCCAGCAGCCAAGATTGGTTGCGGGGGCATGAGACCCAGTACTTC	CASSQDWLRGHETQYF
-	TRBV7-3	TRBD2	TRBJ2-2	TGTGCCAGCAGCCTCCTTAGCGGGGGACCTAACACCGGGGAGCTGTTTTTT	CASSLLSGGPNTGELFF
-	TRBV6-5	TRBD1	TRBJ1-2	TGTGCCAGCAGCCTGGGACAGGGAGGAGGTGGCTACACCTTC	CASSLGQGGGGYTF
-	TRBV3-1/TRBV3-2	-	TRBJ2-1	TGTGCCAGCAGCCAAGATTCGGTAATAGCTCTTTGGCCCTACAATGAGCAGTTCTTC	CASSQDSVIALWPYNEQFF
-	TRBV6-5	TRBD2	TRBJ2-1	TGTGCCAGCCGGCGGGGGGGCCAAGATGAGCAGTTCTTC	CASRRGGQDEQFF
once	TRBV14	TRBD2	TRBJ2-4	TGTGCCAGCAGCCGACTAGCGGGGGAAAACATTCAGTACTTC	CASSRLAGENIQYF
-	TRBV10-2	TRBD1	TRBJ1-2	TGCGCCAGCAGAGACAGGGAACCTTATGGCTACACCTTC	CASRDREPYGYTF
-	TRBV29-1	TRBD1	TRBJ2-2	TGCAGCGTTCATTGGACAGGGGGCCCCGGGGAGCTGTTTTTT	CSVHWTGGPGELFF
-	TRBV4-1	-	TRBJ2-3	TGCGCCAGCAGCCAAGGTCCTATCACAGATACGCAGTATTTT	CASSQGPITDTQYF
-	TRBV7-8	TRBD1	TRBJ1-2	TGTGCCAGCAGCCGGGGGGCAGGACAGGGTCACTCTGGCTACACCTTC	CASSRGAGQGHSGYTF
once	TRBV5-1	-	TRBJ2-2	TGCGCCAGCAGCGCCTTTCTTGGGGCGACGAACACCGGGGAGCTGTTTTTT	CASSAFLGATNTGELFF
once	TRBV4-3	TRBD2	TRBJ2-1	TGCGCCAGCAGCCAGGACGGACTAGCGGGGGTCAATGAGCAGTTCTTC	CASSQDGLAGVNEQFF
few	TRBV6-9	-	TRBJ2-1	TGTGCCAGCAAGACTGGCGGGTCGAGTTCCTACAATGAGCAGTTCTTC	CASKTGGSSSYNEQFF
-	TRBV30	TRBD2	TRBJ2-1	TGTGCCTGGAGTGTAAGGACTAGCGGGAGGCTCGATGAGCAGTTCTTC	CAWSVRTSGRLDEQFF
-	TRBV5-1	-	TRBJ2-2	TGCGCCAGCAGCAACCCGGGGAGGAACACCGGGGAGCTGTTTTTT	CASSNPGRNTGELFF
few	TRBV5-6	-	TRBJ1-5	TGTGCCAGCAGCACTCACAGCTTCGAACGCAATCAGCCCCAGCATTTT	CASSTHSFERNQPQHF
few	TRBV6-5	TRBD1	TRBJ1-2	TGTGCCTCCTCGCCCGGGACAGGGGGCAACTATGGCTACACCTTC	CASSPGTGGNYGYTF
-	TRBV10-3	TRBD1	TRBJ1-1	TGTGCCATCAGCCCCACAGGGGCGCAGGGGACTGAAGCTTTCTTT	CAISPTGAQGTEAFF
-	TRBV6-7	TRBD2	TRBJ2-7	TGTGCCATCTTATTACGGGGCGGGAGGGCCTACGAGCAGTACTTC	CAILLRGGRAYEQYF
few	TRBV10-1	TRBD1	TRBJ1-5	TGCGCCAGCAGTGAGGCGGCAGGGGGTCAGCCCCAGCATTTT	CASSEAAGGQPQHF
-	TRBV14	-	TRBJ2-7	TGTGCCAGCAGCCAAGGGTGGAGAGAATCCGAGCAGTACTTC	CASSQGWRESEQYF
-	TRBV6-2/TRBV6-3	-	TRBJ2-3	TGTGCCAGCAGCCCCGGGTCCCCCACAGATACGCAGTATTTT	CASSPGSPTDTQYF
-	TRBV12-5	-	TRBJ2-7	TGTGCTAGTGGTTTGAGCGGGCAGGGCCTGCGGGAGCAGTACTTC	CASGLSGQGLREQYF
-	TRBV19	-	TRBJ2-3	TGTGCCAGTAAGGAGCGTACGGCCGCAGATACGCAGTATTTT	CASKERTAADTQYF
-	TRBV20-1	-	TRBJ2-7	TGCAGTGCTAGGGGAGACTACGAGCAGTACTTC	CSARGDYEQYF
-	TRBV24-1	-	TRBJ1-2	TGTGCCACCAGTCGTACGGCTAACTATGGCTACACCTTC	CATSRTANYGYTF
-	TRBV5-6	TRBD1	TRBJ1-3	TGTGCCAGCAGCACCAGGGGGTTGTCTGGAAACACCATATATTTT	CASSTRGLSGNTIYF
-	TRBV7-2	-	TRBJ2-2	TGTGCCAGCAGCGCACAGATTCCGGGGGAGCTGTTTTTT	CASSAQIPGELFF
-	TRBV21-1	-	TRBJ2-1	TGTGCCAGCAGCACAGAACCAGGACAGGGGGGTGACAATGAGCAGTTCTTC	CASSTEPGQGGDNEQFF
-	TRBV7-9	-	TRBJ1-5	TGTGCCAGCAGCTTATGGCTCGGAGAGCTCAATCAGCCCCAGCATTTT	CASSLWLGELNQPQHF
-	TRBV7-9	-	TRBJ2-2	TGTGCCAGCAGCTTAGGCGGCACCGGGGAGCTGTTTTTT	CASSLGGTGELFF
-	TRBV19	TRBD2	TRBJ2-7	TGTGCCAGTAGTTTACTAGCGGGGACCCCCTACGAGCAGTACTTC	CASSLLAGTPYEQYF
-	TRBV18	-	TRBJ1-1	TGTGCCAGCTCCAGGGACATGAACACTGAAGCTTTCTTT	CASSRDMNTEAFF
few	TRBV3-1/TRBV3-2	TRBD1	TRBJ1-1	TGTGCCAGCAGCCGAGCGACAGGGTTTAGCACTGAAGCTTTCTTT	CASSRATGFSTEAFF
-	TRBV4-1	-	TRBJ2-1	TGCGCCAGCAAGCGGGCGGCGTGGAGTAACAATGAGCAGTTCTTC	CASKRAAWSNNEQFF
once	TRBV2	TRBD2	TRBJ2-5	TGTGCCAGCAGCGGACTAGCGGGGAGGGAGACCCAGTACTTC	CASSGLAGRETQYF
-	TRBV3-1/TRBV3-2	TRBD1	TRBJ2-1	TGTGCCAGCAGCCTCGGACAGGGGGCCTATGAGCAGTTCTTC	CASSLGQGAYEQFF
-	TRBV5-4	-	TRBJ1-1	TGTGCCAGCAGGGGAAGCGGGGAAGCTTTCTTT	CASRGSGEAFF
-	TRBV5-6	TRBD1	TRBJ1-5	TGTGCCAGCAGCTCGACAGGGGGAAATCAGCCCCAGCATTTT	CASSSTGGNQPQHF
-	TRBV7-7	TRBD1	TRBJ2-2	TGTGCCAGCAGTTTGTCGACAGGGATTGCCGGGGAGCTGTTTTTT	CASSLSTGIAGELFF
-	TRBV10-3	TRBD1	TRBJ2-7	TGTGCCAGTCGCGGGACAGGGGACGAGCAGTACTTC	CASRGTGDEQYF
-	TRBV7-6	-	TRBJ2-1	TGTGCCAGCAGCTCCATTAATGAGCAGTTCTTC	CASSSINEQFF
-	TRBV14	-	TRBJ2-1	TGTGCCAGCAGCCAAGATCTTGGCCGGAGGGCCTTTGACAATGAGCAGTTCTTC	CASSQDLGRRAFDNEQFF
-	TRBV11-2	-	TRBJ2-1	TGTGCCAGCAGCTTAAGGGGCGGGGTAGGGCACAATGAGCAGTTCTTC	CASSLRGGVGHNEQFF